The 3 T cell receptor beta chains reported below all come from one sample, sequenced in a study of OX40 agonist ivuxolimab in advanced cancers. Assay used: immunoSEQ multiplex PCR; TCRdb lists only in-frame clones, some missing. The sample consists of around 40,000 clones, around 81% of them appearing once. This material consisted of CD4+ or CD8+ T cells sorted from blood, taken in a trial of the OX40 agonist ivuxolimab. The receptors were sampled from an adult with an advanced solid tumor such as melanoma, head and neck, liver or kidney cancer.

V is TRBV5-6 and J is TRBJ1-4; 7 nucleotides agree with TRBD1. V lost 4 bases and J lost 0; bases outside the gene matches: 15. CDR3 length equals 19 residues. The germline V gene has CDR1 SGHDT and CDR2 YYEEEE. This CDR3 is CASSPPGTAELATNEKLFF. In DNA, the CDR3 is TGTGCCAGCAGCCCACCCGGGACAGCGGAGTTAGCAACTAATGAAAAACTGTTTTTT.

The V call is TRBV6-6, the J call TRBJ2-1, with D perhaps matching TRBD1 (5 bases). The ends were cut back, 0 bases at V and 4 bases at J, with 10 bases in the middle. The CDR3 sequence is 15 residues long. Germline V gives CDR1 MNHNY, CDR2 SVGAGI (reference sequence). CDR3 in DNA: TGTGCCAGCAGTTACTCCCGGACACGATACAATGAGCAGTTCTTC. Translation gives CASSYSRTRYNEQFF.

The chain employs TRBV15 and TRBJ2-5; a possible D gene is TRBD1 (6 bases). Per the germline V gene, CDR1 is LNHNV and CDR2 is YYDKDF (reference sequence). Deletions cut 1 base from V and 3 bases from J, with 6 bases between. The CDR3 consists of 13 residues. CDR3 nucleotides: TGTGCCACCAGCAGAGGACAGGAAGAGACCCAGTACTTC. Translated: CATSRGQEETQYF.